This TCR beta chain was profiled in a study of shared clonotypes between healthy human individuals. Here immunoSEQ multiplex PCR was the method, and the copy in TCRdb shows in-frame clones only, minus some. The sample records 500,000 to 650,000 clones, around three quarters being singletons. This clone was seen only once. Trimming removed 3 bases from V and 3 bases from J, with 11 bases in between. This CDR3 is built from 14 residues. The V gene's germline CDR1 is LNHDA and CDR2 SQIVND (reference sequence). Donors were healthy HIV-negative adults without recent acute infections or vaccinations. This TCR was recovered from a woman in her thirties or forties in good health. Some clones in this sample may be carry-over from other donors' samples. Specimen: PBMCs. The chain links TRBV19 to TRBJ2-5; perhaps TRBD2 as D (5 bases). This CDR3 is CASSISAAEETQYF. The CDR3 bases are TGTGCCAGTAGTATTTCGGCAGCGGAAGAGACCCAGTACTTC.